The following is a TCR beta chain sequence with its context. Its specificity is not known. Exclusion followed for patients with uncontrolled infection, other autoimmune disease, pregnancy or lactation. This sample stems from a study of T cells in Graves' hyperthyroidism and ophthalmopathy. Regarding the study as a whole: A median 6.5 months before onset, the model predicted ophthalmopathy. Most expanded thyroid clonotypes above 0.001 also appeared in blood.

RNA transcripts served as the template for amplifying TCR beta CDR3 regions. The TCR CDR3 first-round RT-PCR relied on the HTBI primer set. TCRdb re-derived calls from the multiplex PCR reads in MiXCR, one entry per CDR3 protein. This table has 450,000 to 700,000 distinct CDR3 sequences, around 46% appearing once. The CDR3 is 14 amino acids. Per the germline V gene, CDR1 is SQVTM and CDR2 is ANQGSEA. The V and J ends lost 4 bases and 1 base respectively, with 14 bases between them. The rearrangement joins TRBV29-1 to TRBJ2-7; a weak D match, TRBD2 (6 bases). The sample was peripheral blood or thyroid tissue (not recorded which). The clonotype comes from an adult woman with Graves' disease, either hyperthyroidism or ophthalmopathy (not recorded which). The CDR3 region has the DNA TGCAGCGTTGTTCGGAGGGCGGGTTCCTACGAGCAGTACTTC. It specifies CSVVRRAGSYEQYF.